This entry describes one T cell receptor beta chain. Its antigen has not been determined. Base qualities are not at hand, and no much larger clone is one base apart. Compared with germline, V lacks 6 bases and J lacks 3 bases; bases without a gene match: 6. The CDR3, from cysteine to phenylalanine, totals 14 residues. The CDR3 DNA has 42 bases and is translated from base 1. CDR1 SGDLS and CDR2 YYNGEE are derived from the germline V gene. TCR beta chain CDR3 regions were immunosequenced with the ImmunoSEQ Assay (Adaptive Biotechnologies). Regarding the original processing steps: The ImmunoSEQ Analyzer platform was used to export TCRB rearrangements, read counts, read proportions and gene usage. T-cell clonality was calculated from productive rearrangements as 1 minus Pielou's evenness. In the clonal space homeostasis analysis, clonotypes were grouped as rare, small, medium, large or hyperexpanded (0.01 to 1 of the repertoire). TCR productive clonality was compared across immune clusters C1, C2 and C3 using the Wilcoxon rank sum test. Not all clones reach the TCRdb copy of this immuneACCESS table, which keeps in-frame sequences only. Checked studies attribute under half of the gap to unresolved V genes and leave the rest unexplained. Clone size and the V and J calls come from that table; the DNA yielded D and trimming. The table for this sample lists about 1,100 clones; roughly two thirds of them were counted only once. Jointly, the top ten make up under 30% of the sample.

The sample originates from a study of the immune and genomic landscape of osteosarcoma (dated by TCRdb to the early 2020s). A note on the overall study: The overall cohort comprised roughly 50 pediatric and adult patients with high-grade osteosarcoma, with a median age at diagnosis of approximately 29 years (range about 5-90). Patients in the overall cohort were about 66% male, and roughly 80% presented with localized disease at diagnosis. Each of a few patients provided a couple of samples from the same tumor site. The study aimed to explain the limited clinical activity of immune checkpoint inhibitors in osteosarcoma. To characterize the osteosarcoma immunogenomic landscape, TCR sequencing results were integrated with transcriptome, protein array and immunostaining data. To define immunogenic potential, the study profiled osteosarcoma specimens using whole genome, RNA and T-cell receptor sequencing, along with immunohistochemistry and reverse phase protein arrays. The cohort was enriched for poor-risk disease, as unfavorable pathologic response to standard therapy was shown in 73% of the cohort and approximately 66% of the cohort were deceased. Broader findings and caveats from the paper: Overall, productive TCR clonality was low, with an average of 0.09 and a maximum of 0.3, which suggests limited T-cell clonal expansion. Sample size was not determined by any statistical method, because osteosarcoma is rare and all possible samples were collected. Matched blood was collected from only two patients, alongside the frozen tumor specimens. Clonality benchmarks came from external normal skin and healthy peripheral blood data rather than matched normal tissue. TCR productive clonality was higher in the immune-hot C3 cluster than the cold C1 cluster but still low overall. In five cases a single hyperexpanded clone dominated the repertoire, and each of those five cases had fewer than 100 T-cell clonotypes.

Post-treatment primary, local recurrence and metastasis tumors from poor-prognosis patients were used as specimens. The chain links TRBV9 with TRBJ1-1, with TRBD1 matching 9 junction bases. This clonotype originated in an older man with osteosarcoma. The age is the age at diagnosis. Sequenced: tumor tissue from a local recurrence in the femur. The cell subset or site label here, explained by the study, means: locally recurrent osteosarcoma tumor. The nucleotide sequence reads TGTGCCAGCACCCCGGACAGGGGATACACTGAAGCTTTCTTT. This yields the protein CASTPDRGYTEAFF.